This T cell receptor beta chain was found in a study of blood T cell repertoires in COVID-19. Study overall: Italy, Spain and the United States were the sources of the convalescent and acute COVID-19 samples. T cells, B-cell-depleted T cells, or PBMCs provided the cDNA or gDNA that served as material.

As originally analysed: Estimated nucleated cell counts came from reference gene primer amplification. Repertoires were generated with immunoSEQ multiplex PCR, while TCRdb's copy carries only in-frame clones and drops some. That table gives V, J and clone size, and the DNA gave D and trimming. The sample lists around 190,000 clones; roughly 76% were seen once. CDR3 length equals 13 residues. With 4 bases removed from V and 5 bases from J, the gap between germline ends came to 14 bases. The V gene's germline CDR1 is GTSNPN and CDR2 SVGIG (reference sequence). The sequence was obtained from a woman in her forties or fifties with active or convalescent COVID-19. The specimen was peripheral blood. This chain joins TRBV30 and TRBJ1-1; possibly TRBD1 for D (5 bases). DNA for the CDR3: TGTGCCTGGATAGGGTTCGGGGGGACTGAAGCTTTCTTT. Translating gives CAWIGFGGTEAFF.